These 6 T cell receptor delta chains originate from one sample sequenced in a study of gamma delta lymphoproliferative disorders and STAT genes. TCRdb used CATT to re-call clones from the multiplex PCR reads. Among around 3,600 delta-chain clones listed, about 1% were seen once. PBMCs from patients and controls supplied the genomic DNA for sequencing. Sequenced input: blood. The receptors here all came from a human donor in good health.

To note about this clone: The protein that TCRdb holds for this DNA derives from a much larger clone and differs from the translated DNA at residue 4, which likely indicates a read error; the protein shown here is translated from the DNA. V is TRDV2 and J is TRDJ1, with 12 bases that match TRDD3. Germline V lookup: CDR1 GEAIGNYY, CDR2 EKD. After removal of 5 bases from V and 1 base from J, the junction contained 7 bases not matched to a gene. This CDR3 has 16 amino acids. CDR3 nucleotides: TGTGCCTGTGTCCCGCTACTGGGGGATACCACCGATAAACTCATCTTT. This gives the protein CACVPLLGDTTDKLIF.

The chain couples TRDV2 to TRDJ1, with TRDD3 matching over 12 bases. CDR3 size: 18 residues. Trimming removed 7 bases from V and 0 bases from J; junction bases left unmatched: 14. Germline CDR1 and CDR2: GEAIGNYY and EKD. The CDR3: CAWEVLGDTPKYTDKLIF. The CDR3 region has the DNA TGTGCCTGGGAAGTACTGGGGGATACTCCTAAGTACACCGATAAACTCATCTTT.

This clone was found a few times. The amino acid sequence in TCRdb belongs to a much larger clone and departs from this DNA's translation at residue 14, likely a sequencing read error; the sequence shown is translated from the DNA. This chain joins TRDV2 and TRDJ1, with 9 positions matching TRDD3. Losses at the gene ends were 1 base for V and 3 bases for J; bases not matched to a gene: 17. CDR1 GEAIGNYY and CDR2 EKD come from the germline V gene. CDR3 length: 19 amino acids. Written as DNA, the CDR3 is TGTGCCTGTGACACAATGACTTTGACGGGGATACGCTCCGCCGATAAACTCATCTTT. Its translation: CACDTMTLTGIRSADKLIF.

This clone was counted a few times. The protein TCRdb lists belongs to a much larger clone and differs from this DNA's translation at residue 3, which points to a read error; the protein shown is made from the DNA. This chain joins TRDV2 and TRDJ1; D may be TRDD2 (6 bases). CDR3 length equals 19 residues. The germline CDR1 and CDR2 sequences are GEAIGNYY and EKD. For the CDR3, the DNA is TGTGCCCGTGACGCCGCCCCCCTTCCCCAAACTGGAGACACCGATAAACTCATCTTT. Its translation is CARDAAPLPQTGDTDKLIF.

This clone turned up a few times. A far larger clone is just one base off, so this is likely a read error. Other nucleotide sequences in the sample specify the same CDR3. The chain employs TRDV2 and TRDJ3; perhaps TRDD3 as D (5 bases). The CDR3 extends over 20 amino acids. Per germline, CDR1 GEAIGNYY and CDR2 EKD. The V end was cut by 4 bases, the J end by 0 bases, with 21 bases between. The CDR3 nucleotides are TGTGCCTGTGATACCGCGGGGGCGAGGGGGCCCTCCTGGGACACCCGACAGATGTTTTTC. As protein: CACDTAGARGPSWDTRQMFF.

This clone was recorded a few times. TCRdb's entry gives the protein of a much larger clone, which mismatches this DNA's translation at residue 13, likely from a read error; the protein reported here is translated from the DNA. The rearrangement links TRDV2 to TRDJ3, with 12 bases that match TRDD3. With 3 bases clipped from V and 2 bases from J, the junction kept 13 bases outside the gene matches. Per germline, CDR1 GEAIGNYY and CDR2 EKD. The CDR3 length is 21 residues. The CDR3 loop is CACDLVELGDTTTWDTRQMFF. CDR3 in DNA: TGTGCCTGTGACTTGGTTGAACTGGGGGATACTACGACCTGGGACACCCGACAGATGTTTTTC.